This T cell receptor (beta chain) was sequenced for a study of blood T cell repertoires in COVID-19. CDR1 is LGHNT and CDR2 is FRNRAP in the germline V gene. The V and J ends lost 7 bases and 8 bases, in that order; junction bases with no gene match: 20. The CDR3 contains 17 residues. As handled by the study authors: Estimates of nucleated cell counts were drawn from the amplification of reference gene primers. The repertoire was sequenced with immunoSEQ multiplex PCR; TCRdb's copy has only in-frame clones and lacks some. Clone size and V and J calls were adopted from that table, with D and trimming inferred from the DNA. This table has around 75,000 clones, 70% to 85% appearing once. Seattle patients were enrolled during active infection and followed longitudinally.

The V call is TRBV12-5, the J call TRBJ2-1, with TRBD1 identical over 7 bases. This sequence originates from a man aged 45-65 years with COVID-19, enrolled during active disease. The material sequenced was peripheral blood. This chain's CDR3 is CASAAGLLGQPIDEQFF. In DNA form, the CDR3 reads TGTGCTAGTGCCGCCGGACTCCTGGGACAGCCGATTGATGAGCAGTTCTTC.